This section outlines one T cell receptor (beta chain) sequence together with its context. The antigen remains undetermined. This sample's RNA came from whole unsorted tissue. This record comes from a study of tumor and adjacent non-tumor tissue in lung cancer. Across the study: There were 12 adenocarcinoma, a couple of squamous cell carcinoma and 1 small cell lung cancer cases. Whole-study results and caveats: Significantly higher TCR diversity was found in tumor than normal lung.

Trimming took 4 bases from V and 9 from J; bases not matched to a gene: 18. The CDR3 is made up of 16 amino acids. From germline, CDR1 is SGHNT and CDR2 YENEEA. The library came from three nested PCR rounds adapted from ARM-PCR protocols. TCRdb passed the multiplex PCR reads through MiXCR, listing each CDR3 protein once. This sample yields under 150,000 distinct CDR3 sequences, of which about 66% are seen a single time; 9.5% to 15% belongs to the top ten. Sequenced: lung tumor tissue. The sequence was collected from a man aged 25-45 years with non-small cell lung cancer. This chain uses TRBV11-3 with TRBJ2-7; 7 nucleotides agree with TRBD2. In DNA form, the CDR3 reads TGTGCCAGCAGCTCCCCCGCGCGGGGGAGCTCACACTCGCAGTACTTC. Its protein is CASSSPARGSSHSQYF.